Each of the 32 T cell receptor beta chains below was sequenced from the same sample in a study of blood T cells in healthy people across ages. With a J-beta primer mix and a sample-barcoded 5' primer, a second PCR ran roughly 6 to 12 cycles. TCRdb independently ran MiXCR on the 5' RACE reads; one entry per CDR3 protein. Of approximately 1,000,000 distinct CDR3 sequences listed, around two fifths were seen once; the top ten hold around 13%. Sequenced sample: blood. The source of these receptors is a young man in good health.

As to this clonotype: A much larger clone lies one base from this, so it may be a read error. V usage is TRBV4-3 and J usage is TRBJ2-1; 7 positions agree with TRBD1. The CDR3 has 14 residues. The germline V gene encodes CDR1 LGHNA and CDR2 YSLEER. The CDR3: CAGSPDRDYNEQFF. The CDR3 region has the DNA TGCGCCGGCAGCCCCGACAGGGACTACAATGAGCAGTTCTTC.

CDR3 DNA sequence: TGTGCCAGCAGTTTAAATAGGTTGGATGAGCAGTTCTTC. Encoded protein: CASSLNRLDEQFF. V gene TRBV27 combines with J gene TRBJ2-1; D remains unclear. Germline CDR1 and CDR2: MNHEY and SMNVEV (reference sequence). Trimming cost V 2 bases and J 8 bases, with 10 bases left between them. The CDR3 has 13 residues.

This clonotype showed up just a few times. This chain connects TRBV20-1 to TRBJ2-1; D not certain. Trimming took off 5 bases at V and 0 bases at J, with 11 bases between the two ends. The CDR3 has 14 residues. Germline assignment: CDR1 DFQATT and CDR2 SNEGSKA (reference sequence). This CDR3 reads CSADFPGSYNEQFF. The DNA for the CDR3 is TGCAGTGCTGATTTCCCTGGCTCCTACAATGAGCAGTTCTTC.

This rearrangement joins TRBV9 to TRBJ2-1, with 8 bases fitting TRBD2. V lost 4 bases to trimming and J lost 6 bases; unmatched junction nucleotides: 9. Germline V gives CDR1 SGDLS, CDR2 YYNGEE. CDR3 length equals 15 residues. DNA for the CDR3: TGTGCCAGCAGCCCTAGACTAGCGCCTTGCAATGAGCAGTTCTTC. Amino acid sequence: CASSPRLAPCNEQFF.

V and J are TRBV6-2 or TRBV6-3 and TRBJ1-1, with TRBD1 identical over 7 bases. J was trimmed by 2 bases and V by 3 bases; bases with no gene match: 9. The CDR3 spans 16 residues. Germline CDR1 is MNHEY and CDR2 is SVGEGT. The CDR3 DNA follows: TGTGCCAGCAGTTATTCGACAGGGAATCTTAACACTGAAGCTTTCTTT. It codes for CASSYSTGNLNTEAFF.

In this sample, this clonotype turned up once. The chain joins TRBV7-2 to TRBJ1-6, with D tentatively TRBD1 (5 bases). CDR1 is SGHTA, CDR2 FQGNSA, per germline. Trimming left V 1 base short and J 6 bases short, with 10 bases between. The CDR3 runs to 15 residues. CDR3 sequence reads: CASSLDGAANSPLHF. CDR3 DNA: TGTGCCAGCAGCTTAGATGGGGCGGCTAATTCACCCCTCCACTTT.

This clonotype was found a few times. This rearrangement joins TRBV25-1 to TRBJ2-1, with D perhaps TRBD1 (6 bases). V dropped 4 bases and J dropped 5 bases, with 12 bases sitting between them. Germline assignment: CDR1 MGHDK and CDR2 SYGVNS. This CDR3 has 14 amino acids. The CDR3 region is CASSGQVKHNEQFF. CDR3 coding DNA: TGTGCCAGCAGTGGACAGGTAAAACACAATGAGCAGTTCTTC.

This clonotype showed up just once. This chain links TRBV7-3 with TRBJ2-1; the D gene is possibly TRBD2 (7 bases). Gene TRBJ2-7 matches the end of the DNA better, so the J call may be wrong. The CDR3 has 16 amino acids. From germline, CDR1 is SGHTA and CDR2 FQGTGA. The chain's CDR3 is CASSLMGGASYNEQYF. CDR3 DNA: TGTGCCAGCAGCTTAATGGGGGGGGCTTCCTACAATGAGCAGTACTTC.

This clonotype was observed once. The DNA is omitted, as the CDR3 cannot be located on it reliably, and the CDR3 follows TCRdb's listing. The chain employs TRBV12-3 or TRBV12-4 and TRBJ1-6. The CDR3 numbers 13 amino acids, ends counted. CDR3 region: CVSSSSSRSPLHF.

This clonotype came up a few times. This chain links TRBV27 with TRBJ1-2; 7 bases are shared with TRBD1. V lost 2 bases to trimming and J lost 7 bases; unmatched junction nucleotides: 7. This CDR3 region has 14 residues. The germline CDR1 and CDR2 sequences are MNHEY and SMNVEV (reference sequence). As DNA, the CDR3 is TGTGCCAGCAGTTTAGCCGGACAGGCGGGTGGCTACACCTTC. It yields the protein CASSLAGQAGGYTF.

This chain uses TRBV2 with TRBJ1-2, with a possible D match to TRBD1 (6 bases). This CDR3 is 15 amino acids long. The V gene lost 1 base and the J gene lost 5 bases, with 14 bases spanning the gap. Germline assignment: CDR1 SNHLY and CDR2 FYNNEI. CDR3 residues: CASSEGSGVRYGYTF. The CDR3 DNA reads as TGTGCCAGCAGTGAAGGATCAGGGGTTCGATATGGCTACACCTTC.

This clonotype turned up a few times. The chain combines TRBV9 with TRBJ1-6; 7 bases match TRBD1. CDR1 SGDLS and CDR2 YYNGEE come from the germline V gene. The CDR3 runs to 15 residues. V was clipped by 1 base and J by 7 bases; unmatched bases: 5. Here the CDR3 reads CASSVSTGRNSPLHF. The CDR3 region has the DNA TGTGCCAGCAGCGTATCGACAGGGCGGAATTCACCCCTCCACTTT.

This clonotype appeared a few times. The chain couples TRBV15 to TRBJ1-5, with 7 positions matching TRBD1. CDR3 length equals 16 residues. Trimming removed 1 base from V and 2 bases from J; junction bases left unmatched: 5. Per the germline V gene, CDR1 is LNHNV and CDR2 is YYDKDF (reference sequence). CDR3 amino acids: CATSRVRQGGNQPQHF. CDR3 nucleotides: TGTGCCACCAGCAGAGTCCGACAGGGTGGCAATCAGCCCCAGCATTTT.

V usage is TRBV6-2 or TRBV6-3 and J usage is TRBJ1-2; possibly TRBD1 for D (5 bases). With 0 bases removed from V and 4 bases from J, the gap between germline ends came to 9 bases. Germline-derived CDR1 and CDR2 are MNHEY and SVGEGT. This CDR3 comprises 14 residues. The CDR3 loop is CASSYSGAPYGYTF. The CDR3 DNA sequence: TGTGCCAGCAGTTACTCCGGGGCCCCCTATGGCTACACCTTC.

The V call is TRBV3-1, the J call TRBJ1-1; D not certain. This CDR3 is 12 amino acids long. V dropped 3 bases and J dropped 5 bases, with 7 bases sitting between them. Looked up from germline, CDR1 is LGHDT and CDR2 is YNNKEL (reference sequence). CDR3 region: CASSHGLTEAFF. As DNA, the CDR3 is TGTGCCAGCAGCCACGGGTTGACTGAAGCTTTCTTT.

The gene calls are TRBV6-5 and TRBJ2-1; D is ambiguous. CDR3 length: 14 amino acids. Per germline, CDR1 MNHEY and CDR2 SVGAGI. The V and J ends lost 3 bases and 7 bases respectively, with 13 bases between them. CDR3 protein: CASSYARRRNEQFF. Written as DNA, the CDR3 is TGTGCCAGCAGTTATGCTAGGCGACGGAATGAGCAGTTCTTC.

In its sample, this clonotype was seen a few times. V and J are TRBV27 and TRBJ2-5; a possible D gene is TRBD2 (5 bases). The J call may be faulty, since TRBJ2-7 better matches the DNA end. Per the germline V gene, CDR1 is MNHEY and CDR2 is SMNVEV (reference sequence). This CDR3 has 13 amino acids. The CDR3 is CASSGVDLYEQYF. The CDR3 coding sequence is TGTGCCAGCAGCGGGGTAGACCTCTACGAGCAGTACTTC.

V gene TRBV20-1 combines with J gene TRBJ2-3; the match to TRBD1 covers 9 bases. Germline assignment: CDR1 DFQATT and CDR2 SNEGSKA (reference sequence). V lost 0 bases, J lost 1 base, and 5 bases stayed unmatched. The CDR3 has 16 residues. The CDR3 reads CSARDLRTGGTDTQYF. In DNA, the CDR3 is TGCAGTGCTAGAGATCTCCGGACAGGGGGCACAGATACGCAGTATTTT.

About this clonotype itself: At one end the junction does not follow the germline gene, possibly because of a read error. V and J are TRBV27 and TRBJ1-2; 9 nucleotides agree with TRBD1. The CDR3 covers 17 residues. Germline V gene sequence: CDR1 MNHEY, CDR2 SMNVEV (reference sequence). In nucleotides, the CDR3 is TGTGCCAGCATTTCGGGACAGGGACCTGTCTCTAACGATGGCTACACCTTC. Its translation: CASISGQGPVSNDGYTF.

This chain joins TRBV5-1 and TRBJ2-1, with a weak D call TRBD1 (5 bases). The V end lost 4 bases, the J end lost 6 bases, and 17 bases lay between the germline ends. Germline V gives CDR1 SGHRS, CDR2 YFSETQ. The CDR3 spans 15 residues. The DNA of the CDR3 is TGCGCCAGCAGCGCGACAGAGGTGGCATCCAATGAGCAGTTCTTC. This translates into CASSATEVASNEQFF. Using reference TRBV5-1 and TRBJ2-1 for the parts outside the CDR3, the full variable domain is KAGVTQTPRYLIKTRGQQVTLSCSPISGHRSVSWYQQTPGQGLQFLFEYFSETQRNKGNFPGRFSGRQFSNSRSEMNVSTLELGDSALYLCASSATEVASNEQFFGPGTRLTVL.

This clonotype was found a few times. V and J are TRBV29-1 and TRBJ2-3; 7 positions agree with TRBD2. Germline V gene lookup returns CDR1 SQVTM and CDR2 ANQGSEA. Trimming at V came to 8 bases and at J to 1 base, leaving 6 bases not matched to a gene. The CDR3 sequence is 13 residues long. CDR3 residues: CSFSSGGTDTQYF. The CDR3 DNA follows: TGCAGCTTCTCTAGCGGCGGCACAGATACGCAGTATTTT.

This chain connects TRBV12-5 to TRBJ2-3; D gene ambiguous. CDR1 is LGHNT and CDR2 is FRNRAP in the germline V gene. The CDR3 sequence is 13 residues long. The V end was cut by 7 bases, the J end by 2 bases, with 10 bases between. CDR3 coding DNA: TGTGCTAGTGCTCCTCTGCCCACAGATACGCAGTATTTT. Translating gives CASAPLPTDTQYF.

Concerning this clonotype: A read error is possible here, since a much larger clone lies one base away. V gene TRBV20-1 combines with J gene TRBJ1-1; 7 nucleotides match TRBD1. The CDR3 length is 16 residues. Germline CDR1 is DFQATT and CDR2 is SNEGSKA (reference sequence). The CDR3, as DNA: TGCAGTGTTAGAGATCGGGCGGCAGGGGGTTACACTGAAGCTTTCTTT. This gives the protein CSVRDRAAGGYTEAFF.

The CDR3 DNA is TGCAGTGCTAGACAATCGGGGGGGCGAGATACGCAGTATTTT. It codes for CSARQSGGRDTQYF. This sequence joins TRBV20-1 and TRBJ2-3; 8 bases agree with TRBD2. Germline V CDR1 and CDR2: DFQATT, SNEGSKA (reference sequence). V trimming: 2 bases; J trimming: 5 bases; junction bases outside the gene matches: 6. There are 14 residues in the CDR3.

CDR3 region: CSARAGGDITEAFF. The DNA for the CDR3 is TGCAGTGCTAGAGCTGGAGGAGACATCACTGAAGCTTTCTTT. V usage is TRBV20-1 and J usage is TRBJ1-1; D uncertain. Deletions cut 1 base from V and 4 bases from J, with 13 bases between. Germline CDR1 is DFQATT and CDR2 is SNEGSKA (reference sequence). This CDR3 is built from 14 residues.

CDR3 in DNA: TGCGCCAGGACCCTTCGGACGGCGAAACTGTTTTTT. It yields the protein CARTLRTAKLFF. The chain joins TRBV5-1 to TRBJ1-4; D gene unclear. The CDR3 totals 12 residues. Trimming left V 8 bases short and J 11 bases short, with 16 bases between. Per germline, CDR1 SGHRS and CDR2 YFSETQ.

V is TRBV10-3 and J is TRBJ1-5; D call uncertain. This CDR3 has 15 residues. CDR1 and CDR2 (germline): ENHRY, SYGVKD. V was pared by 2 bases and J by 11 bases, with 19 bases between. For the CDR3, the DNA is TGTGCCATCAGTGAGAAAGGGTTTTTTTCTTCGGCCCAGCATTTT. Translating gives CAISEKGFFSSAQHF.

This clonotype has ten or more counts. The rearrangement links TRBV2 to TRBJ1-2; D unresolved. This CDR3 is built from 13 residues. Germline CDR1 SNHLY, CDR2 FYNNEI. V was clipped by 8 bases and J by 5 bases, with 15 bases between them. DNA of the CDR3: TGTGCCAGCGGGAGCCTCCGGGTATATGGCTACACCTTC. It codes for CASGSLRVYGYTF.

This chain joins TRBV3-1 and TRBJ2-4; 7 nucleotides agree with TRBD2. The J call may be wrong; the DNA end is better matched by TRBJ2-7. The CDR3 has 16 residues. Germline V lookup: CDR1 LGHDT, CDR2 YNNKEL (reference sequence). The CDR3 reads CASSQEGRGKSYEQYF. The DNA of the CDR3 is TGTGCCAGCAGCCAAGAAGGGCGGGGGAAATCCTACGAGCAGTACTTC.

The gene calls are TRBV2 and TRBJ1-4; TRBD1 aligns across 8 bases. The trim removed 5 bases at V and 3 bases at J, leaving 2 bases unmatched. The CDR3 loop spans 14 amino acids. The germline V gene encodes CDR1 SNHLY and CDR2 FYNNEI. CDR3 DNA: TGTGCCAGCAGTTCACAGGGGGCTAATGAAAAACTGTTTTTT. Translation: CASSSQGANEKLFF. The full variable domain, rest sourced from reference TRBV2 and TRBJ1-4, is EPEVTQTPSHQVTQMGQEVILRCVPISNHLYFYWYRQILGQKVEFLVSFYNNEISEKSEIFDDQFSVERPDGSNFTLKIRSTKLEDSAMYFCASSSQGANEKLFFGSGTQLSVL.

This clonotype was seen only a few times. The rearrangement joins TRBV7-6 to TRBJ1-2; 9 bases map to TRBD1. CDR3 length: 16 amino acids. Germline loops: CDR1 SGHVS, CDR2 FNYEAQ. V was pared by 0 bases and J by 0 bases, with 2 bases of the junction left unmatched. CDR3 nucleotides: TGTGCCAGCAGCTTAGCGGGACAGGGTGCTAACTATGGCTACACCTTC. Translating it yields CASSLAGQGANYGYTF.

The chain employs TRBV4-2 and TRBJ2-1; possible D gene TRBD2, 5 bases. Germline CDR1 LGHNA, CDR2 YNFKEQ. The CDR3 runs 14 residues. Trimming took 6 bases from V and 1 from J, leaving 10 bases between them. CDR3 region: CASRLPGSYNEQFF. As DNA, the CDR3 is TGTGCCAGCAGGCTCCCGGGATCCTACAATGAGCAGTTCTTC.